The rows below give T cell receptor beta chains drawn from one sample of a study of T-cell reconstitution after alpha-beta-depleted transplantation in children. TCRdb recomputed calls from the PCR reads with MiXCR, one row per CDR3 protein. The table shows roughly 100,000 distinct CDR3 sequences, with over 6% occurring only once. The material was PBMCs, obtained before TCRalphabeta/CD19-depleted stem cell transplant. Receptor source: a boy between 2 and 15 years old with acute lymphoblastic leukemia, due to receive a stem cell transplant. CDR3s include the opening cysteine and the closing phenylalanine or tryptophan. D genes are given only for firm matches. Where a row states a size, it is once, few, many or the class of an expanded clone; other rows omit it.

V: TRBV29-1; D: TRBD2; J: TRBJ2-3; size: few; DNA: TGCAGCGCGGGGGGGGGGACTAGCACAGATACGCAGTATTTT; CDR3: CSAGGGTSTDTQYF
V: TRBV12-3/TRBV12-4; D: NA; J: TRBJ1-5; size: few; DNA: TGTGCCAGCAGCTACGGGGGTGGTACCCAGCATTTT; CDR3: CASSYGGGTQHF
V: TRBV5-1; D: TRBD2; J: TRBJ2-1; size: NA; DNA: TGCGCCAGCAGCGGGCTCGGGACTAGCGGGGGTGATGAGCAGTTCTTC; CDR3: CASSGLGTSGGDEQFF
V: TRBV7-2; D: NA; J: TRBJ2-1; size: many; DNA: TGTGCCAGCAGCTTAACCCTCGGGCAGGGGTATTATGAGCAGTTCTTC; CDR3: CASSLTLGQGYYEQFF
V: TRBV5-1; D: NA; J: TRBJ2-2; size: many; DNA: TGCGCCAGCATCGGCCCCGGTGGTGGCACCGGGGAGCTGTTTTTT; CDR3: CASIGPGGGTGELFF
V: TRBV7-2; D: NA; J: TRBJ1-6; size: NA; DNA: TGTGCCAGCACCCTATTAGTGGGCTATAATTCACCCCTCCACTTT; CDR3: CASTLLVGYNSPLHF
V: TRBV12-3/TRBV12-4; D: TRBD1; J: TRBJ1-2; size: NA; DNA: TGTGCCAGCAGACTTGACAGGGCCAACTATGGCTACACCTTC; CDR3: CASRLDRANYGYTF
V: TRBV4-3; D: NA; J: TRBJ1-1; size: NA; DNA: TGCGCCAGCAGCCTGAACAGGGAGAACACTGAAGCTTTCTTT; CDR3: CASSLNRENTEAFF
V: TRBV20-1; D: NA; J: TRBJ2-5; size: few; DNA: TGCAGTGCTAGAGAGACCCAGCGGGAGACCCAGTACTTC; CDR3: CSARETQRETQYF
V: TRBV4-2; D: TRBD1; J: TRBJ2-7; size: NA; DNA: TGTGCCAGCAGCCAAAAGTGGCAGGGGGCTTACGAGCAGTACTTC; CDR3: CASSQKWQGAYEQYF
V: TRBV7-9; D: NA; J: TRBJ2-3; size: NA; DNA: TGTGCCAGCAGCTTAGACGGTCTTGGGGTAAGCACAGATACGCAGTATTTT; CDR3: CASSLDGLGVSTDTQYF
V: TRBV6-1; D: TRBD2; J: TRBJ2-6; size: few; DNA: TGTGCCAGCCCGGGGGGGTTTGACTCCCCTGGAGCCAACGTCCTGACTTTC; CDR3: CASPGGFDSPGANVLTF
V: TRBV7-9; D: TRBD1; J: TRBJ1-1; size: many; DNA: TGTGCCAGCAGCTTAGGGGGACAGGGAGTGACTGAAGCTTTCTTT; CDR3: CASSLGGQGVTEAFF
V: TRBV28; D: NA; J: TRBJ1-4; size: few; DNA: TGTGCCAGCATCAACAGGCTTAATGAAAAACTGTTTTTT; CDR3: CASINRLNEKLFF
V: TRBV6-1; D: TRBD1; J: TRBJ2-4; size: many; DNA: TGTGCCAGCAGGGGTGGGACAGCCCTAGCCAAAAACATTCAGTACTTC; CDR3: CASRGGTALAKNIQYF
V: TRBV20-1; D: NA; J: TRBJ2-7; size: NA; DNA: TGCAGTGCTAGAGATGCCCGAGGCAGGGAGTACGAGCAGTACTTC; CDR3: CSARDARGREYEQYF
V: TRBV7-6; D: NA; J: TRBJ2-7; size: once; DNA: TGTGCCAGCAGCGCTTCGGCTGGGCAGGGGCCCTACGAGAAGTACTTC; CDR3: CASSASAGQGPYEKYF
V: TRBV12-5; D: NA; J: TRBJ1-5; size: few; DNA: TGTGCTAGTGGTTTGGTACCTCAGCCCCAGCATTTT; CDR3: CASGLVPQPQHF
V: TRBV12-5; D: TRBD1; J: TRBJ1-5; size: few; DNA: TGTGCTAGTGGTCCTCATCCCCTGACAGGGAATCAGCCCCAGCATTTT; CDR3: CASGPHPLTGNQPQHF
V: TRBV5-6; D: NA; J: TRBJ1-1; size: many; DNA: TGTGCCAGCAGCTTTCGGGGGATGGGGTGGAACACTGAAGCTTTCTTT; CDR3: CASSFRGMGWNTEAFF
V: TRBV2; D: NA; J: TRBJ1-5; size: few; DNA: TGTGCCAGCGCTCAGGGGAACCAGCCCCAGCATTTT; CDR3: CASAQGNQPQHF
V: TRBV12-3/TRBV12-4; D: TRBD1; J: TRBJ1-2; size: many; DNA: TGTGCCAGCAGTTTAGGGACAGGGGTCGGCTACACCTTC; CDR3: CASSLGTGVGYTF
V: TRBV5-6; D: NA; J: TRBJ2-7; size: many; DNA: TGTGCCAGCAGCTTGAAAAACAACAGGGAGTCCGAGCAGTACTTC; CDR3: CASSLKNNRESEQYF
V: TRBV4-1; D: NA; J: TRBJ1-6; size: few; DNA: TGCGCCAGCAGCCACGACAGACGAAGCTCCTATAATTCACCCCTCCACTTT; CDR3: CASSHDRRSSYNSPLHF
V: TRBV20-1; D: TRBD1; J: TRBJ2-7; size: many; DNA: TGCAGTGCCGGACAGGGGGGAGGCTACGAGCAGTACTTC; CDR3: CSAGQGGGYEQYF
V: TRBV27; D: NA; J: TRBJ1-1; size: many; DNA: TGTGCCAGCAGACGACGGGGGAGCACTGAAGCTTTCTTT; CDR3: CASRRRGSTEAFF
V: TRBV5-1; D: TRBD2; J: TRBJ2-1; size: NA; DNA: TGCGCCAGCAGCGGGGAGGGGCGAACCTACAATGAGCAGTTCTTC; CDR3: CASSGEGRTYNEQFF
V: TRBV6-5; D: TRBD2; J: TRBJ2-2; size: few; DNA: TGTGCCAGCAGTTTAGCGGGGGTCACGAACACCGGGGAGCTGTTTTTT; CDR3: CASSLAGVTNTGELFF
V: TRBV6-1; D: TRBD2; J: TRBJ2-1; size: many; DNA: TGTGCCAGCAGTCAAGCGGGGGGCACATACAATGAGCAGTTCTTC; CDR3: CASSQAGGTYNEQFF
V: TRBV3-1; D: TRBD1; J: TRBJ1-2; size: few; DNA: TGTGCCAGCAGCCCGGGACAGGGGTCGTCTAACTATGGCTACACCTTC; CDR3: CASSPGQGSSNYGYTF
V: TRBV5-1; D: NA; J: TRBJ1-3; size: many; DNA: TGCGCCAGCAGCTTGGCCGGAAGCGCAGCTGGAAACACCATATATTTT; CDR3: CASSLAGSAAGNTIYF
V: TRBV27; D: NA; J: TRBJ2-7; size: few; DNA: TGTGCCAGCAGTAAAACCCTAGACAGAGCCTCCTACGAGCAGTACTTC; CDR3: CASSKTLDRASYEQYF
V: TRBV29-1; D: TRBD1; J: TRBJ2-7; size: many; DNA: TGCAGCGTTCTAGGGTCAGGGGGATACGAGCAGTACTTC; CDR3: CSVLGSGGYEQYF
V: TRBV6-5; D: NA; J: TRBJ2-7; size: few; DNA: TGTGCCAGCAGTTACTCGCCGCTCACTCCCTTGGGGGAGCAGTACTTC; CDR3: CASSYSPLTPLGEQYF
V: TRBV20-1; D: NA; J: TRBJ1-6; size: NA; DNA: TGCAGTGCTGGCGGGGGAGGATATAATTCACCCCTCCACTTT; CDR3: CSAGGGGYNSPLHF
V: TRBV7-9; D: TRBD1; J: TRBJ2-3; size: many; DNA: TGTGCCAGCAGCGATATCTCGGGACAGGGGACAGATACGCAGTATTTT; CDR3: CASSDISGQGTDTQYF
V: TRBV12-3/TRBV12-4; D: TRBD1; J: TRBJ2-7; size: many; DNA: TGTGCCAGCAGTTTAGCTACTTCCGGGACAGGAGCCTACGAGCAGTACTTC; CDR3: CASSLATSGTGAYEQYF
V: TRBV9; D: TRBD1; J: TRBJ2-7; size: many; DNA: TGTGCCAGCAGCGTCTGGGACAGGGATGGCGAGCAGTACTTC; CDR3: CASSVWDRDGEQYF
V: TRBV9; D: TRBD2; J: TRBJ2-3; size: many; DNA: TGTGCCAGCAGCGCCCCCCGGACTAGCGGGGGGGCCGGGGCAGATACGCAGTATTTT; CDR3: CASSAPRTSGGAGADTQYF
V: TRBV5-1; D: NA; J: TRBJ2-3; size: many; DNA: TGCGCCAGCAGCTTGGACCCCCGTATCACAGATACGCAGTATTTT; CDR3: CASSLDPRITDTQYF
V: TRBV6-1; D: TRBD2; J: TRBJ2-1; size: NA; DNA: TGTGCCAGCAGAGGGGACTACGAAAGCGATGAGCAGTTCTTC; CDR3: CASRGDYESDEQFF
V: TRBV7-2; D: NA; J: TRBJ2-7; size: many; DNA: TGTGCCAGCAGCTTAAGGCGGGGCGACGAGCAGTACTTC; CDR3: CASSLRRGDEQYF
V: TRBV7-8; D: NA; J: TRBJ1-4; size: many; DNA: TGTGCCAGCAGCCCCTTGGGGGGCGATAATGAAAAACTGTTTTTT; CDR3: CASSPLGGDNEKLFF
V: TRBV20-1; D: NA; J: TRBJ2-7; size: few; DNA: TGCAGTGCCCTAGGGGCGACTAGTCCGTACGAGCAGTACTTC; CDR3: CSALGATSPYEQYF
V: TRBV15; D: NA; J: TRBJ2-7; size: many; DNA: TGTGCCACCAGCAGAGGAACCCGGGACAAAGTTGGGGAGCAGTACTTC; CDR3: CATSRGTRDKVGEQYF
V: TRBV29-1; D: NA; J: TRBJ1-1; size: many; DNA: TGCAGCGTTGGGGCCCAGGGTCGAGTTACTGAAGCTTTCTTT; CDR3: CSVGAQGRVTEAFF
V: TRBV6-4; D: NA; J: TRBJ2-1; size: many; DNA: TGTGCCAGCAGTGAAGGAACGACCAATGAGCAGTTCTTC; CDR3: CASSEGTTNEQFF
V: TRBV6-1; D: NA; J: TRBJ2-3; size: few; DNA: TGTGCCAGCAGTGAAGCCAGCCTATTTTCCTATTCTAGCACAGATACGCAGTATTTT; CDR3: CASSEASLFSYSSTDTQYF
V: TRBV20-1; D: NA; J: TRBJ2-5; size: NA; DNA: TGCAGTGCTCCCCGGGGCGGACAGACCCAGTACTTC; CDR3: CSAPRGGQTQYF
V: TRBV20-1; D: TRBD2; J: TRBJ2-5; size: few; DNA: TGCAGTGCCGTTACTAGCGGGGGAAAGACCCAGTACTTC; CDR3: CSAVTSGGKTQYF
V: TRBV20-1; D: TRBD1; J: TRBJ2-1; size: few; DNA: TGCAGTGCTTGGGACAGGCGGAGGGATGAGCAGTTCTTC; CDR3: CSAWDRRRDEQFF
V: TRBV3-1; D: NA; J: TRBJ2-2; size: few; DNA: TGTGCCAGCAGCCACGGACCCCTTAACACCGGGGAGCTGTTTTTT; CDR3: CASSHGPLNTGELFF
V: TRBV4-1; D: TRBD2; J: TRBJ2-1; size: many; DNA: TGCGCCAGCAGCCAAGAGGGACTAGACAGGAATGAGCAGTTCTTC; CDR3: CASSQEGLDRNEQFF
V: TRBV28; D: NA; J: TRBJ2-7; size: many; DNA: TGTGCCAGCAGTTTATGCGGTGACTTTCCTTCCCACGAGCAGTACTTC; CDR3: CASSLCGDFPSHEQYF